This TCR beta chain was found in a study of blood T cell repertoires in COVID-19. Overall study: Some COVID-19 samples were acute and others convalescent; all came from the United States, Italy and Spain. T cells, B-cell-depleted T cells, or PBMCs provided the cDNA or gDNA that served as material.

This CDR3 comprises 13 residues. Trimming removed 5 bases at V and 5 bases at J, with 10 bases between. Germline-derived CDR1 and CDR2 are SGHAT and FQNNGV. One Seattle source followed patients from active infection through their disease course. Original analysis: Cell counts per sample came from amplifying reference gene primers. Produced via immunoSEQ multiplex PCR; TCRdb's table is partial and in-frame only. The D gene and trimming were derived from the DNA, and the V and J assignments and clone size from that table. The table lists 250,000 to 350,000 clones, around 84% of them singletons. The chain carries TRBV11-2 and TRBJ2-1; perhaps TRBD1 as D (6 bases). This receptor was taken from a human donor with COVID-19, enrolled during active disease. The donor label of this sample is uncertain. Sequencing used peripheral blood. The CDR3 nucleotides read TGTGCCAGCAGCCTGGACAGCAACAATGAGCAGTTCTTC. Protein sequence: CASSLDSNNEQFF.